The T cell receptor (beta chain) under discussion was sequenced for a study of T cell repertoires in cytomegalovirus infection. Study summary: Signatures in public TCR beta sequences pointed to both CMV infection and matching HLA type.

About this clonotype itself: As yet, its antigen is unknown.

Via MiXCR, TCRdb re-called the reads, giving one row per CDR3 protein. The sample gives 150,000 to 200,000 distinct CDR3 sequences, 15% to 20% of which show up once; around a sixth is in the top ten. General study results and limits: Individuals carrying CMV plus the relevant HLA were identified by cumulative frequency of public TCR beta families. HLA-C-restricted TCR beta clonotypes specific for CMV led the ex vivo response.

The specimen sequenced was CD8+ T cells from PBMCs. This clonotype was sampled from a human donor in good health (CMV status not recorded). Some clones in this sample may be carry-over from other donors' samples.

CDR3 bases: TGTGCCAGCGCTACGGGGTACAACAAAAACATTCAGTACTTC. Translated: CASATGYNKNIQYF. The chain uses TRBV7-8 and TRBJ2-4; possible D gene TRBD2, 5 bases. The CDR3 length is 14 residues. V shed 8 bases and J shed 3 bases, with 14 bases lying between them. Germline-derived CDR1 and CDR2 are SGHVS and FQNEAQ.